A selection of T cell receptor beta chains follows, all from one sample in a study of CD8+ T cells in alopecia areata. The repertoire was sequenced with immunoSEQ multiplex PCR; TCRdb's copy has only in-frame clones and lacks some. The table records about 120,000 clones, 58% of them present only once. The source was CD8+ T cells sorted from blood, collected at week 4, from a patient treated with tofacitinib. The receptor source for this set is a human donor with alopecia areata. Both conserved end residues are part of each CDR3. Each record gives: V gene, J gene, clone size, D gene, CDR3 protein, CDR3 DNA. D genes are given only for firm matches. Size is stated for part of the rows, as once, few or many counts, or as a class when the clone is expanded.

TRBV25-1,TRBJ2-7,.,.,CASGVGGEQYF,TGTGCCAGCGGAGTCGGGGGCGAGCAGTACTTC
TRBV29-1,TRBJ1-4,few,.,CSVELGLDEKLFF,TGCAGCGTTGAGTTGGGGCTGGATGAAAAACTGTTTTTT
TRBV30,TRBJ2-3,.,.,CAWSTDTQYF,TGTGCCTGGTCAACAGATACGCAGTATTTT
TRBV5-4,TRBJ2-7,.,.,CASSYFGYEQYF,TGTGCCAGCAGCTACTTCGGCTACGAGCAGTACTTC
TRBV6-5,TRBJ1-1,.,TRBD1,CATGGAGQGNTEAFF,TGTGCCACCGGAGGAGCTGGACAGGGGAACACTGAAGCTTTCTTT
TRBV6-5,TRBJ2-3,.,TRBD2,CATSGGLATDTQYF,TGTGCTACCTCAGGGGGACTAGCTACAGATACGCAGTATTTT
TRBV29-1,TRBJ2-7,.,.,CSVGVHEQYF,TGCAGCGTTGGAGTCCACGAGCAGTACTTC
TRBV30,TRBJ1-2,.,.,CAWSVPPGLGYGYTF,TGTGCCTGGAGTGTACCCCCAGGGTTGGGTTATGGCTACACCTTC
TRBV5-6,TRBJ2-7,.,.,CASSLANTGWGYEQYF,TGTGCCAGCAGCTTAGCGAACACGGGGTGGGGCTACGAGCAGTACTTC
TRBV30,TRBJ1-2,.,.,CAWSDRSDYGYTF,TGTGCCTGGAGTGACCGGTCTGACTATGGCTACACCTTC
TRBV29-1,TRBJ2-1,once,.,CSVVGIEQFF,TGCAGCGTTGTTGGGATTGAGCAGTTCTTC
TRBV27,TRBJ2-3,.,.,CASSPGFQGSDTQYF,TGTGCCAGCAGTCCGGGGTTCCAAGGGTCAGATACGCAGTATTTT